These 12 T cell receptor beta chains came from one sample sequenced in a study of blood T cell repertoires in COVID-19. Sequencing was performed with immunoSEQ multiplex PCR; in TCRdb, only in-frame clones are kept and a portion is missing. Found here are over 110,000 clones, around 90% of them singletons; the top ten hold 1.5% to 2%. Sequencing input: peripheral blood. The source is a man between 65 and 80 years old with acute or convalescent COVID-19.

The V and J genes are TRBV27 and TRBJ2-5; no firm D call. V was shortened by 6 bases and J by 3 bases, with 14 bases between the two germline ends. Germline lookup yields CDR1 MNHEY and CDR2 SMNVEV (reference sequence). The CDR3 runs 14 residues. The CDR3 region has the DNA TGTGCCAGCAGCCCGTCTCCAAGCGAAGAGACCCAGTACTTC. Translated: CASSPSPSEETQYF.

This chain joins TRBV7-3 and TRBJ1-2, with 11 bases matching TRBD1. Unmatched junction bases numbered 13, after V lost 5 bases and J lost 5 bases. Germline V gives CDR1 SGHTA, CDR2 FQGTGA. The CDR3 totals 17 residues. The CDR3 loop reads CASSPRDRGIWGYGYTF. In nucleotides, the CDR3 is TGTGCCAGCAGCCCCCGGGACAGGGGGATTTGGGGGTATGGCTACACCTTC.

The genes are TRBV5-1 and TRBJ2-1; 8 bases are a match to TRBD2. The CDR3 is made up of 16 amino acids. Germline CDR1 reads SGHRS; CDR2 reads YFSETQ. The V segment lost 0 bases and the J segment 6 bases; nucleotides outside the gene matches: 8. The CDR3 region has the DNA TGCGCCAGCAGCTTGGAGGGCGGGAGGCCGTGCAATGAGCAGTTCTTC. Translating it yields CASSLEGGRPCNEQFF.

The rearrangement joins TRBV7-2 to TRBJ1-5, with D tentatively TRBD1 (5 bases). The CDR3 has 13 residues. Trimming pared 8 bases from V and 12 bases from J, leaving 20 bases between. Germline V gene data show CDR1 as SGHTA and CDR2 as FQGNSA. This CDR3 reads CASSQQGDSVQHF. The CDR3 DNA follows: TGTGCCAGCTCCCAGCAGGGTGACTCCGTCCAGCATTTT.

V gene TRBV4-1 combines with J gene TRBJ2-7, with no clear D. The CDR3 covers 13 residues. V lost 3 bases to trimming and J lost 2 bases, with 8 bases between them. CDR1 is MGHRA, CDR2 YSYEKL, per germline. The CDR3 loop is CASSQQIPYEQYF. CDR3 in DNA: TGCGCCAGCAGCCAGCAGATCCCCTACGAGCAGTACTTC.

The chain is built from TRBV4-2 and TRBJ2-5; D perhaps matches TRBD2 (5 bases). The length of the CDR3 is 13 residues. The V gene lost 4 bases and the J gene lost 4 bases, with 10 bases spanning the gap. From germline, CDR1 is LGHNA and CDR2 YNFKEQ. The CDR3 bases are TGTGCCAGCAGCCGAACTAGAGGAGAGACCCAGTACTTC. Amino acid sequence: CASSRTRGETQYF.

The CDR3 region has the DNA TGTGCCAGCAGAGGGACAGCGGTTCGCGGGCAGTACTTC. Amino acids: CASRGTAVRGQYF. The chain couples TRBV28 to TRBJ2-7; 7 bases map to TRBD1. Losses at the gene ends were 6 bases for V and 9 bases for J; bases not matched to a gene: 11. The CDR3 runs to 13 residues. Germline V CDR1 and CDR2: MDHEN, SYDVKM.

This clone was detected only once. CDR3 coding DNA: TGTGCCAGCAGCTCCCTTGAGCGACAGCAAAGAGATGGCTACACCTTC. The encoded protein is CASSSLERQQRDGYTF. The chain joins TRBV5-4 to TRBJ1-2, with D perhaps matching TRBD1 (5 bases). V lost 3 bases and J 6 bases, leaving 21 bases between the germline ends. This CDR3 has 16 residues. Germline loops: CDR1 SGHNT, CDR2 YYREEE (reference sequence).

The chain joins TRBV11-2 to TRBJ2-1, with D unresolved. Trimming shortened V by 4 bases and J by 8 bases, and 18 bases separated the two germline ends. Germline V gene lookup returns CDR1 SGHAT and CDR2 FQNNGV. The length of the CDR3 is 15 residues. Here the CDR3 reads CASSSRVSQSHEQFF. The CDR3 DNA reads TGTGCCAGCAGCTCACGGGTCTCACAAAGCCATGAGCAGTTCTTC.

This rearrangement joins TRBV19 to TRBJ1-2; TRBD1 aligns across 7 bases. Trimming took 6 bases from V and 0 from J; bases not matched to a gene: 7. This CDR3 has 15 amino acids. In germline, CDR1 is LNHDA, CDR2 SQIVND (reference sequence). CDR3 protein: CASRDLGTANYGYTF. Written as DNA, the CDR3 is TGTGCCAGTAGGGACCTTGGGACAGCTAACTATGGCTACACCTTC.

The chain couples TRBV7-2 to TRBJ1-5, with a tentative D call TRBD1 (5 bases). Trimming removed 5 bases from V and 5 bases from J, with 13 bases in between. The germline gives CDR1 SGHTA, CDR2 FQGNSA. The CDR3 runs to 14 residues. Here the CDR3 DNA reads TGTGCCAGCAGCATTAATTTAGGGGATCAGCCCCAGCATTTT. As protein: CASSINLGDQPQHF.

This chain's CDR3 is CASSRDLWGDQYF. The CDR3 bases are TGTGCCAGCAGCCGAGACCTGTGGGGGGACCAGTACTTC. The rearrangement uses TRBV4-2 and TRBJ2-5, with TRBD2 as a possible D gene (6 bases). The CDR3 totals 13 residues. The V gene's germline CDR1 is LGHNA and CDR2 YNFKEQ. V was clipped by 4 bases and J by 10 bases, with 16 bases between them.